The T cell receptor beta chain described here comes from a study of cytomegalovirus exposure and HLA in healthy donors (dated 2017 in TCRdb). For the wider study: According to a later analysis, the approximately 120 validation repertoires were produced on the same platform as the roughly 700 repertoires of the first cohort. The aim of the study was to test whether cataloging public T cell receptors could identify signatures of past pathogen exposure. To predict cytomegalovirus infection status, the study combined high-throughput TCR immunosequencing, statistical association of individual TCRs with disease status, and machine learning. Besides the first cohort of hundreds of subjects, a separate validation cohort made up of 90 to 150 different subjects was used.

Receptor libraries were prepared by the immunoSEQ multiplex PCR assay. The original pipeline was this. A statistical classification framework was built to diagnose cytomegalovirus status from the catalog of TCR beta chain sequences. TCRdb stores this immuneACCESS table with in-frame sequences only. Part of the clones is absent; in the studies checked, under half of the shortfall reflects unresolved V genes, and no reason is known for the rest. That table is the source of V, J and clone size, and D and trimming were worked out from the DNA. The sample contains some 180,000 clones, 86% of them found a single time. More than 5.5% of the sample lies in the top ten. The paper as a whole reports these results and caveats: Most TCR sequences were observed very rarely across donors, whereas some public TCRs were present in many individuals. The study gave a list of 150 to 200 TCR beta chains associated with cytomegalovirus. It was suggested by the authors that the approach could potentially be generalized to other disease states and immunological phenotypes. The classifier was reported to diagnose cytomegalovirus status with high specificity and sensitivity in both the original and validation cohorts. Of the cluster scores, approximately 95% were above 0 in a later analysis, which found that TCRs clustered in the first cohort also tended to co-occur in the approximately 110 validation repertoires. Three of the identified cytomegalovirus-associated TCR beta chains were confirmed in vitro to be specific for cytomegalovirus antigens. A later analysis had no HLA typing for the validation cohort, so co-occurrence there was scored across all 110 or so repertoires.

Comment on this clone: Its antigen remains unidentified. No qualities accompany the bases; no much larger clone lies one base away.

The junction carries 21 bases between V and J, which are trimmed by 5 bases and 2 bases respectively. The CDR3 runs 17 residues from the cysteine to the phenylalanine. Here the CDR3 DNA is all that survives: 51 bases in frame from base 1. CDR1 MDHEN and CDR2 SYDVKM are derived from the germline V gene. Donors formed part of the validation cohort, which comprised about 130 subjects and was distinct from the first cohort of roughly 600 subjects. This sequence uses TRBV28 and TRBJ1-2; the D segment could be TRBD1, given 6 matching bases. This sequence was found in a man under 40 in good health and CMV-seropositive. Sequenced input: PBMCs. The nucleotide sequence is TGTGCCAGCAGTCCCCCAGCCCCCCGGACAGACAACTATGGCTACACCTTC. This sequence encodes CASSPPAPRTDNYGYTF.